These T cell receptor beta chains were read from a single sample in a study of blood T cell repertoires in COVID-19. Assay used: immunoSEQ multiplex PCR; TCRdb lists only in-frame clones, some missing. The profile shows roughly 370,000 clones, around nine tenths of them singletons. The sample taken for sequencing was PBMCs or T cells enriched from blood (not recorded which). These receptor sequences come from a woman in her forties or fifties who had recovered from COVID-19. Each CDR3 is given with its conserved first and last residue. The D gene is left open where the match is weak. The size entry is marked missing in some rows and otherwise reads once, few, many or a size class.

cdr3_aa	cdr3_nt	v_call	d_call	clone_size	j_call
CASSLQGVGSPLHF	TGTGCCAGCAGCTTACAGGGGGTCGGCTCACCCCTCCACTTT	TRBV3-1/TRBV3-2	TRBD1	NA	TRBJ1-6
CASSLVGGPSTDTQYF	TGCGCCAGCAGCTTGGTCGGGGGTCCGAGCACAGATACGCAGTATTTT	TRBV5-1	NA	NA	TRBJ2-3
CASSITGTGTSQPQHF	TGTGCCAGCAGCATTACCGGGACAGGGACGAGCCAGCCCCAGCATTTT	TRBV7-2	TRBD1	NA	TRBJ1-5
CASSQTSGLSDTQYF	TGCGCCAGCAGCCAAACTAGCGGATTATCAGATACGCAGTATTTT	TRBV5-1	TRBD2	NA	TRBJ2-3
CAGQNSEAFF	TGTGCCGGACAAAACTCTGAAGCTTTCTTT	TRBV5-8	NA	few	TRBJ1-1
CASSLAPRQDDSNQPQHF	TGCGCCAGCAGCTTGGCCCCTAGACAGGACGATAGCAATCAGCCCCAGCATTTT	TRBV5-1	NA	NA	TRBJ1-5
CASSLTAGGLLYNQPQHF	TGTGCCAGCAGTTTAACGGCAGGGGGTTTATTATACAATCAGCCCCAGCATTTT	TRBV28	TRBD1	NA	TRBJ1-5
CASSAGTAYGYTF	TGTGCCAGCAGCGCTGGGACAGCATATGGCTACACCTTC	TRBV11-2	TRBD1	NA	TRBJ1-2
CASSPGTAINQPQHF	TGCGCCAGCAGCCCTGGGACAGCGATCAATCAGCCCCAGCATTTT	TRBV5-1	TRBD1	NA	TRBJ1-5
CASSLTSGTKIDGYTF	TGCGCCAGCAGCTTGACATCCGGGACAAAAATAGATGGCTACACCTTC	TRBV5-1	NA	NA	TRBJ1-2
CASSPEPSSYEQYF	TGCGCCAGCAGCCCAGAACCCAGCTCCTACGAGCAGTACTTC	TRBV4-3	NA	NA	TRBJ2-7
CASSLDAAVYNEQFF	TGTGCCAGCAGCTTAGATGCGGCGGTCTACAATGAGCAGTTCTTC	TRBV11-3	NA	NA	TRBJ2-1
CASSSSLGGYTF	TGCGCCAGCAGCTCCTCGCTGGGCGGCTACACCTTC	TRBV5-1	NA	NA	TRBJ1-2
CASSLGGRRYNEQFF	TGTGCCAGCAGCTTAGGGGGGAGGCGGTACAATGAGCAGTTCTTC	TRBV11-3	NA	NA	TRBJ2-1
CAWSQTAYGYTF	TGTGCCTGGAGCCAGACAGCCTATGGCTACACCTTC	TRBV30	NA	NA	TRBJ1-2
CASSLESGRAQHF	TGTGCCAGCAGCCTAGAGTCGGGTCGGGCCCAGCATTTT	TRBV7-9	NA	NA	TRBJ1-5
CSVQQGRGQPQHF	TGCAGCGTTCAACAGGGACGGGGTCAGCCCCAGCATTTT	TRBV29-1	NA	NA	TRBJ1-5
CAWSVGRGRTEAFF	TGTGCCTGGAGTGTAGGGAGAGGGCGGACTGAAGCTTTCTTT	TRBV30	NA	NA	TRBJ1-1
CASSGRLSLTDTQYF	TGTGCCAGCAGCGGTCGACTAAGCCTCACAGATACGCAGTATTTT	TRBV11-2	NA	NA	TRBJ2-3
CASNHDRVPGELFF	TGCGCCAGCAATCACGATCGAGTCCCCGGGGAGCTGTTTTTT	TRBV5-1	NA	NA	TRBJ2-2
CASSGASSYEQFF	TGCGCCAGCAGTGGGGCTAGCAGCTATGAGCAGTTCTTC	TRBV10-2	NA	NA	TRBJ2-1
CASSRDRVYEQYF	TGTGCCAGCAGTCGGGACAGGGTCTACGAGCAGTACTTC	TRBV28	TRBD1	NA	TRBJ2-7
CASSDGTSGGYEQYF	TGTGCCAGCAGTGATGGGACTAGCGGGGGCTACGAGCAGTACTTC	TRBV6-1	TRBD2	NA	TRBJ2-7
CASSPPLGGDNSYEQYF	TGTGCCAGCAGTCCACCCCTAGGGGGGGATAACTCCTACGAGCAGTACTTC	TRBV28	NA	few	TRBJ2-7
CASSTRRGQGYQPQHF	TGTGCCAGTAGCACCCGCAGGGGGCAAGGCTATCAGCCCCAGCATTTT	TRBV19	TRBD1	NA	TRBJ1-5
CASCRGYEQYF	TGTGCCAGCTGCCGGGGGTACGAGCAGTACTTC	TRBV21-1	NA	NA	TRBJ2-7
CAWSVSYSYEQYF	TGTGCCTGGAGTGTCAGTTACTCCTACGAGCAGTACTTC	TRBV30	NA	NA	TRBJ2-7
CASSRRQSLNQPQHF	TGTGCCAGCAGCCGCAGACAGAGCCTCAATCAGCCCCAGCATTTT	TRBV5-8	NA	few	TRBJ1-5
CASSDGTGVNEQFF	TGTGCCAGCAGTGACGGGACAGGGGTGAATGAGCAGTTCTTC	TRBV6-1	TRBD1	NA	TRBJ2-1
CATSRGSGESYNEQFF	TGTGCCACCAGCAGAGGTAGCGGGGAATCCTACAATGAGCAGTTCTTC	TRBV15	TRBD2	NA	TRBJ2-1
CASRRGLVTEAFF	TGCGCCAGCAGGAGGGGACTGGTCACTGAAGCTTTCTTT	TRBV5-1	NA	NA	TRBJ1-1
CASPTRVLGSPLHF	TGCGCCAGCCCCACGAGGGTCTTGGGTTCACCCCTCCACTTT	TRBV5-1	NA	NA	TRBJ1-6
CASSFSGTGGYEQYF	TGTGCCAGCAGTTTCTCAGGGACAGGGGGCTACGAGCAGTACTTC	TRBV27	TRBD1	NA	TRBJ2-7
CASTYGGSGNTIYF	TGTGCCAGCACCTACGGGGGTTCAGGAAACACCATATATTTT	TRBV28	NA	once	TRBJ1-3
CASSLGGGTKAYEQYF	TGTGCCAGCAGCTTAGGCGGCGGGACTAAAGCCTACGAGCAGTACTTC	TRBV7-9	TRBD2	NA	TRBJ2-7
CASSHPQGREETQYF	TGTGCCAGCAGCCACCCGCAAGGCCGGGAAGAGACCCAGTACTTC	TRBV14	NA	NA	TRBJ2-5
CASSGEGAEAFF	TGCGCCAGCAGTGGGGAGGGGGCTGAAGCTTTCTTT	TRBV5-1	NA	few	TRBJ1-1
CASSGQGNYGYTF	TGTGCCAGCAGCGGACAGGGGAACTATGGCTACACCTTC	TRBV12-3/TRBV12-4	TRBD1	NA	TRBJ1-2
CASSTSGGRGEKLFF	TGTGCCAGCAGTACCTCCGGGGGACGGGGTGAAAAACTGTTTTTT	TRBV6-5	NA	NA	TRBJ1-4
CASRSEKLFF	TGTGCCAGCAGGAGCGAAAAACTGTTTTTT	TRBV6-5	NA	NA	TRBJ1-4
CASSLRERDSNQPQHF	TGCGCCAGCAGCCTGCGGGAGAGGGATAGCAATCAGCCCCAGCATTTT	TRBV4-1	NA	NA	TRBJ1-5
CAAGSGMNTEAFF	TGTGCCGCAGGGTCAGGGATGAACACTGAAGCTTTCTTT	TRBV2	NA	many	TRBJ1-1
CASSLGTGGSEKLFF	TGTGCCAGCAGCCTGGGGACAGGGGGAAGTGAAAAACTGTTTTTT	TRBV11-2	TRBD1	NA	TRBJ1-4
CSVRDRVEGYTF	TGCAGCGTCAGGGATCGGGTGGAGGGCTACACCTTC	TRBV29-1	NA	NA	TRBJ1-2
CASAAGAVNSPLHF	TGTGCCAGCGCGGCGGGGGCCGTTAATTCACCCCTCCACTTT	TRBV2	NA	NA	TRBJ1-6
CASSFSLDRGSTEAFF	TGTGCCAGCAGTTTTAGTTTGGACAGGGGCTCCACTGAAGCTTTCTTT	TRBV28	TRBD1	NA	TRBJ1-1
CAITDTGTTPRDTQYF	TGTGCCATCACCGACACAGGGACTACCCCGAGAGATACGCAGTATTTT	TRBV10-3	NA	NA	TRBJ2-3
CASSYRPGTNEKLFF	TGTGCCAGCAGTTACCGGCCGGGAACTAATGAAAAACTGTTTTTT	TRBV28	NA	NA	TRBJ1-4
CASRAIDRGQTGELFF	TGTGCCAGCAGAGCGATCGACAGGGGGCAAACCGGGGAGCTGTTTTTT	TRBV5-4	TRBD1	NA	TRBJ2-2
CASSQTKAGGFYREQYF	TGTGCCAGCAGCCAAACTAAGGCCGGGGGGTTTTACAGGGAGCAGTACTTC	TRBV14	TRBD2	NA	TRBJ2-7
CASSPVLGGGYNEQFF	TGTGCCAGCAGCCCCGTTTTGGGCGGGGGGTACAATGAGCAGTTCTTC	TRBV7-2	TRBD2	NA	TRBJ2-1
CASSPLTSGGPQETQYF	TGTGCCAGCAGTCCTTTGACTAGCGGGGGGCCACAAGAGACCCAGTACTTC	TRBV27	TRBD2	NA	TRBJ2-5
CASSLGRANEQFF	TGTGCCAGCAGCTTGGGCAGGGCGAATGAGCAGTTCTTC	TRBV7-8	NA	NA	TRBJ2-1
CASSLAGGGEKLFF	TGTGCCAGCAGCTTAGCAGGGGGTGGTGAAAAACTGTTTTTT	TRBV7-9	NA	NA	TRBJ1-4
CASSARGLGYTF	TGTGCCAGCAGTGCGAGGGGGTTGGGCTACACCTTC	TRBV25-1	NA	NA	TRBJ1-2
CASWELYNEQFF	TGCGCCAGCTGGGAGCTTTACAATGAGCAGTTCTTC	TRBV5-1	NA	NA	TRBJ2-1
CASSGLQDYNEQFF	TGTGCCAGCAGCGGACTGCAGGATTACAATGAGCAGTTCTTC	TRBV7-9	NA	once	TRBJ2-1
CASRGEAGTGNF	TGTGCCAGCCGAGGAGAGGCCGGGACAGGGAATTTT	TRBV2	TRBD1	NA	TRBJ1-4